The rows below give T cell receptor beta chains drawn from one sample of a study of blood T cell repertoires in COVID-19. Profiling relied on immunoSEQ multiplex PCR, and the TCRdb table lists in-frame clones only, not all of them. The repertoire holds about 250,000 clones, about four fifths seen once, with roughly 5% in the top ten. The sequenced sample was peripheral blood. All receptors come from an elderly man with acute or convalescent COVID-19. Both conserved end residues are part of each CDR3. The D gene is left open where the match is weak. Clone size is stated in some rows and not others, as once, few, many or a class when expanded.

CDR3aa | CDR3nt | v_gene | d_gene | j_gene | abundance
CASRDRTGRTEAFF | TGTGCCAGCCGCGACAGGACAGGGCGAACTGAAGCTTTCTTT | TRBV7-2 | TRBD1 | TRBJ1-1 | few
CSPGGYTF | TGCAGCCCAGGCGGCTACACCTTC | TRBV29-1 | - | TRBJ1-2 | -
CASSPDSDRGRFF | TGTGCCAGCAGCCCAGATTCGGACAGGGGAAGGTTCTTC | TRBV6-5 | TRBD1 | TRBJ1-2 | -
CASSVQGGNTEAFF | TGCGCCAGCAGCGTACAGGGTGGGAACACTGAAGCTTTCTTT | TRBV5-1 | - | TRBJ1-1 | -
CASSHGQGVYGYTF | TGCGCCAGCAGCCATGGACAGGGGGTCTATGGCTACACCTTC | TRBV5-1 | TRBD1 | TRBJ1-2 | -
CASSPHRETGTEAFF | TGTGCCAGCAGCCCCCACAGGGAGACTGGCACTGAAGCTTTCTTT | TRBV9 | - | TRBJ1-1 | -
CASSVGLWSQDTQYF | TGTGCCAGCAGTGTAGGACTTTGGTCACAAGATACGCAGTATTTT | TRBV27 | - | TRBJ2-3 | -
CASSSRGQRTDTQYF | TGTGCCAGCAGCTCCCGGGGACAACGCACAGATACGCAGTATTTT | TRBV7-9 | - | TRBJ2-3 | -
CASSLQTGTNEKLFF | TGTGCCAGCAGCTTACAGACAGGAACTAATGAAAAACTGTTTTTT | TRBV7-9 | - | TRBJ1-4 | few
CASSLGQSRDTQYF | TGTGCCAGCAGCTTGGGACAGAGTAGAGATACGCAGTATTTT | TRBV11-3 | TRBD1 | TRBJ2-3 | -
CASSLAQGKFGYTF | TGCGCCAGCAGCTTGGCACAGGGGAAGTTCGGCTACACCTTC | TRBV5-1 | TRBD1 | TRBJ1-2 | -
CASSLTIAMAYNEQFF | TGTGCCAGCAGTTTAACCATAGCAATGGCCTACAATGAGCAGTTCTTC | TRBV6-2/TRBV6-3 | - | TRBJ2-1 | few
CASSFDRGAYNEQFF | TGTGCCAGCAGCTTCGACAGGGGGGCCTACAATGAGCAGTTCTTC | TRBV7-9 | TRBD1 | TRBJ2-1 | -
CASSLVGRGLTNYGYTF | TGTGCCAGCAGCTTAGTTGGCAGGGGGTTAACTAACTATGGCTACACCTTC | TRBV7-8 | TRBD1 | TRBJ1-2 | -
CASSEARGIGGGGEQFF | TGTGCCAGCAGTGAAGCACGGGGCATAGGCGGGGGGGGTGAGCAGTTCTTC | TRBV6-1 | TRBD2 | TRBJ2-1 | -
CASRRTGYEQYF | TGTGCCAGCAGAAGGACAGGCTACGAGCAGTACTTC | TRBV12-3/TRBV12-4 | TRBD1 | TRBJ2-7 | few
CASSPTGLAGGAAKNIQYF | TGTGCCAGCAGTCCCACGGGACTAGCGGGAGGGGCGGCCAAAAACATTCAGTACTTC | TRBV6-6 | TRBD2 | TRBJ2-4 | -
CASSLRQGPYEQYF | TGTGCCAGCAGCTTACGGCAGGGGCCCTACGAGCAGTACTTC | TRBV28 | - | TRBJ2-7 | -
CASSFTGTYEQYF | TGTGCCAGCAGCTTTACAGGGACCTACGAGCAGTACTTC | TRBV5-8 | - | TRBJ2-7 | -
CASSPPGLAYNEQFF | TGTGCCAGCTCACCACCGGGACTAGCCTACAATGAGCAGTTCTTC | TRBV18 | TRBD2 | TRBJ2-1 | -
CASNTGSTDTQYF | TGCGCCAGCAACACAGGAAGCACAGATACGCAGTATTTT | TRBV5-1 | - | TRBJ2-3 | few
CASSKGLAARRTGELFF | TGTGCCAGCAGCAAAGGACTAGCGGCCCGGCGGACCGGGGAGCTGTTTTTT | TRBV11-3 | TRBD2 | TRBJ2-2 | -
CASSDGGGKNQPQHF | TGTGCCAGCAGTGATGGAGGGGGCAAGAATCAGCCCCAGCATTTT | TRBV2 | TRBD1 | TRBJ1-5 | -
CASSIGQATGFF | TGTGCCAGCAGCATCGGACAGGCCACGGGGTTCTTC | TRBV14 | TRBD1 | TRBJ2-1 | -
CASSLARSQPQHF | TGTGCCAGCAGCTTAGCGCGTTCGCAGCCCCAGCATTTT | TRBV7-2 | - | TRBJ1-5 | -
CASSPLGLALPVF | TGCGCCAGCAGCCCCCTCGGACTAGCCCTTCCAGTCTTC | TRBV5-1 | TRBD2 | TRBJ2-1 | -
CATSRDLFTGTEQFF | TGTGCCACCAGCAGAGATCTCTTCACAGGGACAGAGCAGTTCTTC | TRBV15 | - | TRBJ2-1 | -
CAISGQQARTDTQYF | TGTGCCATCAGTGGACAACAGGCGAGAACAGATACGCAGTATTTT | TRBV10-3 | - | TRBJ2-3 | -
CASSPRQGATGELFF | TGTGCCAGCAGCCCTAGACAGGGGGCGACCGGGGAGCTGTTTTTT | TRBV5-5 | TRBD1 | TRBJ2-2 | -
CSARNRGEQYF | TGCAGTGCTAGAAACAGGGGCGAGCAGTACTTC | TRBV20-1 | TRBD1 | TRBJ2-7 | -
CASSIDLTGKETQYF | TGTGCCAGTAGTATAGATCTCACAGGAAAAGAGACCCAGTACTTC | TRBV19 | - | TRBJ2-5 | -
CASSLGQSYEQYF | TGTGCCAGCAGCTTAGGGCAAAGCTACGAGCAGTACTTC | TRBV11-2 | - | TRBJ2-7 | -
CASSRTGGVTEAFF | TGTGCCAGCAGTCGGACAGGGGGCGTTACTGAAGCTTTCTTT | TRBV6-4 | TRBD1 | TRBJ1-1 | once
CASSLGGSNQPQHF | TGCGCCAGCAGCCTGGGCGGCAGCAATCAGCCCCAGCATTTT | TRBV5-1 | - | TRBJ1-5 | -
CASSERTGVQPQHF | TGTGCCAGCAGTGAACGGACAGGGGTTCAGCCCCAGCATTTT | TRBV2 | TRBD1 | TRBJ1-5 | -
CASSLSGDSQPQHF | TGTGCCAGCAGTTTATCGGGGGACAGTCAGCCCCAGCATTTT | TRBV27 | TRBD1 | TRBJ1-5 | -
CASSLELLSSGFGEQFF | TGCGCCAGCAGCTTGGAATTGTTGTCTAGCGGGTTCGGTGAGCAGTTCTTC | TRBV5-1 | TRBD2 | TRBJ2-1 | -
CASSQDYGTTNEKLFF | TGTGCCAGCAGCCAAGATTATGGCACAACTAATGAAAAACTGTTTTTT | TRBV4-2 | - | TRBJ1-4 | -
CATSRDPGLSFNEQFF | TGTGCCACCAGCAGAGATCCGGGACTTTCCTTCAATGAGCAGTTCTTC | TRBV15 | - | TRBJ2-1 | -
CASSPRADTQYF | TGTGCCAGCAGCCCCAGGGCAGATACGCAGTATTTT | TRBV7-8 | - | TRBJ2-3 | -
CASSHSGPGETQYF | TGTGCCAGCAGCCACTCCGGCCCGGGAGAGACCCAGTACTTC | TRBV3-1/TRBV3-2 | - | TRBJ2-5 | -
CTSGRGDEQFF | TGCACTAGCGGGAGAGGTGATGAGCAGTTCTTC | TRBV10-3 | TRBD2 | TRBJ2-1 | -
CASSVDGRENTEAFF | TGTGCCAGCAGCGTAGACGGCAGGGAGAACACTGAAGCTTTCTTT | TRBV9 | - | TRBJ1-1 | -
CASSPRTGLGYTF | TGTGCCAGCAGTCCCCGGACAGGGCTCGGCTACACCTTC | TRBV27 | TRBD1 | TRBJ1-2 | -
CASSPGTASETQYF | TGCGCCAGCAGCCCGGGGACAGCCTCGGAGACCCAGTACTTC | TRBV5-1 | TRBD1 | TRBJ2-5 | few
CATIVDIYNSPLHF | TGTGCCACCATCGTTGACATTTATAATTCACCCCTCCACTTT | TRBV6-5 | - | TRBJ1-6 | -
CASSRTSGPYEQYF | TGTGCCAGCAGCCGGACTAGCGGCCCCTACGAGCAGTACTTC | TRBV7-2 | TRBD2 | TRBJ2-7 | -
CASSWTDSNQPQHF | TGTGCCAGCAGTTGGACAGATAGCAATCAGCCCCAGCATTTT | TRBV6-9 | - | TRBJ1-5 | -
CASSIGGPARAQHF | TGTGCCAGTAGTATTGGCGGCCCGGCGAGGGCCCAGCATTTT | TRBV19 | - | TRBJ1-5 | few
CASSLGSSGGNNEQFF | TGCGCCAGCAGCTTGGGTTCTAGCGGGGGAAACAATGAGCAGTTCTTC | TRBV5-1 | TRBD2 | TRBJ2-1 | -
CASRTASEELAKNIQYF | TGTGCCAGCAGGACGGCTAGCGAAGAGTTAGCCAAAAACATTCAGTACTTC | TRBV2 | - | TRBJ2-4 | -
CASSAPPGQGGEGNQPQHF | TGTGCCAGCAGTGCACCCCCGGGACAGGGGGGTGAGGGCAATCAGCCCCAGCATTTT | TRBV6-1 | TRBD1 | TRBJ1-5 | -